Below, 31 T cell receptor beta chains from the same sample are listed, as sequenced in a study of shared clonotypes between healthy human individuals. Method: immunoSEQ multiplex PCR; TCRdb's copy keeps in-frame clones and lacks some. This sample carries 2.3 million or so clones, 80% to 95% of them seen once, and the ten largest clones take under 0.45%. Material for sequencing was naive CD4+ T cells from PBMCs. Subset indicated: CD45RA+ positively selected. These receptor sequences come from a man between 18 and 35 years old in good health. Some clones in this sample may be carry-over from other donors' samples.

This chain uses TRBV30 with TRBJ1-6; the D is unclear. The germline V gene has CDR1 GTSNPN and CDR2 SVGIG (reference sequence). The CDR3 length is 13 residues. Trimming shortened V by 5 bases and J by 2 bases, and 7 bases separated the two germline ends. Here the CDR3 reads CAWGFAYNSPLHF. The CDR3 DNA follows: TGTGCCTGGGGGTTCGCCTATAATTCACCCCTCCACTTT.

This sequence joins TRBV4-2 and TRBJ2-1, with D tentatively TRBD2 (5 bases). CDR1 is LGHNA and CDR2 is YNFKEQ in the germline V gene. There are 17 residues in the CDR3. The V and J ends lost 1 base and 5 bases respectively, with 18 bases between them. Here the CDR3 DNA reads TGTGCCAGCAGCCAAGCCACCGGGCGGGCCGCTGACAATGAGCAGTTCTTC. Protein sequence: CASSQATGRAADNEQFF.

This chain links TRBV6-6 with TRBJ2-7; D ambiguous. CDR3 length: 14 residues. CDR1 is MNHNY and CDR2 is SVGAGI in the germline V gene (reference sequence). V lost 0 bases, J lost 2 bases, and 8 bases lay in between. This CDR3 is CASSYSSPAYEQYF. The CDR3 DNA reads TGTGCCAGCAGTTACTCGAGCCCGGCCTACGAGCAGTACTTC.

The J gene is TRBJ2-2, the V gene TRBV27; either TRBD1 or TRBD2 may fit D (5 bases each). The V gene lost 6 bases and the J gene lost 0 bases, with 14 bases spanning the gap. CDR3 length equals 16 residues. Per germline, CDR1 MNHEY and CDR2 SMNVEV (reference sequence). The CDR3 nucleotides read TGTGCCAGCAGGATTGAGGGACGGTCGAACACCGGGGAGCTGTTTTTT. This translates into CASRIEGRSNTGELFF.

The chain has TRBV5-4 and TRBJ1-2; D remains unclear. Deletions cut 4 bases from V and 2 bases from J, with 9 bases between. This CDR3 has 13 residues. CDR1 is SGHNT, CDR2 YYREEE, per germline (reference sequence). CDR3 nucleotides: TGTGCCAGCAGCCCGGACGGAAACTATGGCTACACCTTC. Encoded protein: CASSPDGNYGYTF.

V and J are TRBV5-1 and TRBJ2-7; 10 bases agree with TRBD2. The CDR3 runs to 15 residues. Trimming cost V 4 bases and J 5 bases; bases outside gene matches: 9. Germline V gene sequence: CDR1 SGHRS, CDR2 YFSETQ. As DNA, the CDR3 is TGCGCCAGCAGCCCCGCTAGCGGGAGCGTAAACGAGCAGTACTTC. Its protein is CASSPASGSVNEQYF.

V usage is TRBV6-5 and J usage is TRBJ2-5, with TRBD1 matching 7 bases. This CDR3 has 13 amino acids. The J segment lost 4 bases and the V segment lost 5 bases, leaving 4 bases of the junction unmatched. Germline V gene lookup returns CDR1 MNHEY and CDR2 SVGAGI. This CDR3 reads CASSKRTGETQYF. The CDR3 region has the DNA TGTGCCAGCAGTAAACGGACAGGAGAGACCCAGTACTTC.

In DNA form, the CDR3 reads TGTGCCAGCCGATCCCCCGGACGGGACTATGGCTACACCTTC. Encoded protein: CASRSPGRDYGYTF. The chain links TRBV28 to TRBJ1-2; D unclear. This CDR3 spans 14 amino acids. CDR1 is MDHEN, CDR2 SYDVKM, per germline. Trimming cost V 8 bases and J 3 bases, with 16 bases left between them.

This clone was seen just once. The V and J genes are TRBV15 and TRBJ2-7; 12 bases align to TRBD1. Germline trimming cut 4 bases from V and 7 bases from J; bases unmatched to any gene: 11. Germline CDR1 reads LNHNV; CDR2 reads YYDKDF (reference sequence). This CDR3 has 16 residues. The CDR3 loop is CATSKVLGQGAREQYF. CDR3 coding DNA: TGTGCCACCAGCAAAGTACTGGGACAGGGGGCCAGAGAGCAGTACTTC.

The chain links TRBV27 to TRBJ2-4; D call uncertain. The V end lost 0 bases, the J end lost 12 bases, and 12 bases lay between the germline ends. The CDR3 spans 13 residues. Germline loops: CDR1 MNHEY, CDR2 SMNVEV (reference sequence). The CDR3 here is CASSLSAQTTQYF. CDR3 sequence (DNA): TGTGCCAGCAGTTTATCCGCCCAGACAACTCAGTACTTC.

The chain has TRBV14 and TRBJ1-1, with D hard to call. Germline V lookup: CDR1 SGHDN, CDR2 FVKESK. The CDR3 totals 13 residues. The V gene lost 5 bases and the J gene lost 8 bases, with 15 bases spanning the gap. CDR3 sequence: CASSKVSGREAFF. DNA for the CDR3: TGTGCCAGCAGCAAAGTATCCGGCAGGGAAGCTTTCTTT.

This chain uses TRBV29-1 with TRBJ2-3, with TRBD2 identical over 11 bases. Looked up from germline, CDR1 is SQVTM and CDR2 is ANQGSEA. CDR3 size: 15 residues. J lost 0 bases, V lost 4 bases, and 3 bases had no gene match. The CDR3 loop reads CSVVGTSGSTDTQYF. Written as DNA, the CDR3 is TGCAGCGTTGTTGGGACTAGCGGTAGCACAGATACGCAGTATTTT.

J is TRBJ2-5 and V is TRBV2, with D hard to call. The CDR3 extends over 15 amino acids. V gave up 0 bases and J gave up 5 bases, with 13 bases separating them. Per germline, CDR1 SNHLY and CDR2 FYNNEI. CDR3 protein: CASSEAVGIGETQYF. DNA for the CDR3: TGTGCCAGCAGTGAAGCTGTAGGGATCGGGGAGACCCAGTACTTC.

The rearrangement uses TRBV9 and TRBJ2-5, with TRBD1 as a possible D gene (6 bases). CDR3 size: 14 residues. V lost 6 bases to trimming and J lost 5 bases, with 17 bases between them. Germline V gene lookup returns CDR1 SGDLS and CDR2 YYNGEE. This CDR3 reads CASTKGGSWETQYF. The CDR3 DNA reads TGTGCCAGCACCAAAGGGGGTAGTTGGGAGACCCAGTACTTC.

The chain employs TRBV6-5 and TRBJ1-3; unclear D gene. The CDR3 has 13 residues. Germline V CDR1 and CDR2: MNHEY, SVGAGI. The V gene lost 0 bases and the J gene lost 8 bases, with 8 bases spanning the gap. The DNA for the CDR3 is TGTGCCAGCAGTTACTCAGAGTTGGACACCATATATTTT. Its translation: CASSYSELDTIYF.

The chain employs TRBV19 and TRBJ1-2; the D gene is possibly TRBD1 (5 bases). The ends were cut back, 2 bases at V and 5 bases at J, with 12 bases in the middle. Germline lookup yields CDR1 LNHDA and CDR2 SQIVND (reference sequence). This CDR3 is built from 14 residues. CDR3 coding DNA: TGTGCCAGTAGTATACTTTCCAGGGCTTATGGCTACACCTTC. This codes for CASSILSRAYGYTF.

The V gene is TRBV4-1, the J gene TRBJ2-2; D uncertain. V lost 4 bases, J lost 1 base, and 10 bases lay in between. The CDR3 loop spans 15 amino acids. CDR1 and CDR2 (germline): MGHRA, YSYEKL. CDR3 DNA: TGCGCCAGCAGCCGGCAGGACGGGAACACCGGGGAGCTGTTTTTT. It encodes CASSRQDGNTGELFF.

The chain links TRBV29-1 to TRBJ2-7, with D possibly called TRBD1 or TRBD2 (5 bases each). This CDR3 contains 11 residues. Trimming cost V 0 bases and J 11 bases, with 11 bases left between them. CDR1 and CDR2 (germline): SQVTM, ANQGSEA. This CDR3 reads CSVEDSGPKYF. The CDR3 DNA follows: TGCAGCGTTGAAGATTCGGGACCAAAGTACTTC.

The CDR3 is CASSLEVGYGYTF. CDR3 sequence (DNA): TGCGCCAGCAGTCTGGAAGTCGGCTATGGCTACACCTTC. The chain carries TRBV4-1 and TRBJ1-2; unclear D gene. The CDR3 is 13 amino acids. Germline-derived CDR1 and CDR2 are MGHRA and YSYEKL. V gave up 6 bases and J gave up 4 bases, with 12 bases separating them.

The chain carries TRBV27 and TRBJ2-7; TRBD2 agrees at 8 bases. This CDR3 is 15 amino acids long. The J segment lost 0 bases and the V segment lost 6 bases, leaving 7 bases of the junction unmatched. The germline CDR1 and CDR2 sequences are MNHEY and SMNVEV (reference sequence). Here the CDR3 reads CASSTLAVSSYEQYF. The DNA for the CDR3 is TGTGCCAGCAGCACACTAGCGGTAAGCTCCTACGAGCAGTACTTC.

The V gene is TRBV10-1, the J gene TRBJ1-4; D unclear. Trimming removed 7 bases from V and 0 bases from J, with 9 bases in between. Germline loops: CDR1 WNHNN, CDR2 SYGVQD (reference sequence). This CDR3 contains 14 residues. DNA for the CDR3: TGCGCCAGCATCGACGGGGCAACTAATGAAAAACTGTTTTTT. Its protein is CASIDGATNEKLFF.

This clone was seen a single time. In DNA form, the CDR3 reads TGCGCCAGCAAGGTCGGTACCGGGAGCAATCAGCCCCAGCATTTT. Its translation: CASKVGTGSNQPQHF. The J gene is TRBJ1-5, the V gene TRBV5-1; D is unclear. This CDR3 region has 15 residues. V lost 6 bases to trimming and J lost 1 base, with 14 bases between them. Germline lookup yields CDR1 SGHRS and CDR2 YFSETQ.

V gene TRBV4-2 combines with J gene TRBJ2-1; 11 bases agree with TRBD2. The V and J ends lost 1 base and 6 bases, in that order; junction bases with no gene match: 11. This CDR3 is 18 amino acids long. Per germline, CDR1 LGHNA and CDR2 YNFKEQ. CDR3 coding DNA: TGTGCCAGCAGCCAAGCCAGACCCACTAGCGGGAGCATCAATGAGCAGTTCTTC. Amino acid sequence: CASSQARPTSGSINEQFF.

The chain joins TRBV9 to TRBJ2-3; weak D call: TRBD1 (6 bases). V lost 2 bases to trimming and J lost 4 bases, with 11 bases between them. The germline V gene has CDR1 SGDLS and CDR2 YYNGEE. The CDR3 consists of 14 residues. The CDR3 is CASSVSPGADTQYF. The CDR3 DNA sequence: TGTGCCAGCAGCGTGAGCCCAGGGGCAGATACGCAGTATTTT.

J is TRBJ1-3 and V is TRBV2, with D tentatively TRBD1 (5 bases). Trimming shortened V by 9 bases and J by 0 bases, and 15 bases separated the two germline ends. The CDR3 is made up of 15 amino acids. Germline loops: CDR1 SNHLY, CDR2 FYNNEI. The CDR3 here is CASQIGDRSGNTIYF. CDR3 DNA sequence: TGTGCCAGTCAAATTGGGGACCGCTCTGGAAACACCATATATTTT.

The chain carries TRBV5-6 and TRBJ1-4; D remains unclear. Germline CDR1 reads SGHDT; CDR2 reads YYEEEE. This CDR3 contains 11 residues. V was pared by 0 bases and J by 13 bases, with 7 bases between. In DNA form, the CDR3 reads TGTGCCAGCAGCTTGGGAGGGTTACTGTTTTTT. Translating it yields CASSLGGLLFF.

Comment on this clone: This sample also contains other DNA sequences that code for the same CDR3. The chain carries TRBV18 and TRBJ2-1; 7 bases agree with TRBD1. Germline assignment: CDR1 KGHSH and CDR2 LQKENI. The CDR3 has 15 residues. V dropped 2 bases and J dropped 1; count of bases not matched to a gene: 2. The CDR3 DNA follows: TGTGCCAGCTCACCAAGACAGGGTTCCTACAATGAGCAGTTCTTC. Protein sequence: CASSPRQGSYNEQFF.

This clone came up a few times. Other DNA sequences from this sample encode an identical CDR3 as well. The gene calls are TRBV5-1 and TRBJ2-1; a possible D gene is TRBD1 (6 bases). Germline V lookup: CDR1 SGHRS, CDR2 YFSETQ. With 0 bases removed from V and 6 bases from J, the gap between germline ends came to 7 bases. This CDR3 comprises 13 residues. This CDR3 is CASSLDRANEQFF. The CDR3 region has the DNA TGCGCCAGCAGCTTGGACAGGGCCAATGAGCAGTTCTTC.

The CDR3 DNA is TGTGCCAGCAGCACAGGGGCGGTGTCGGAGACCCAGTACTTC. Amino acid sequence: CASSTGAVSETQYF. The chain couples TRBV5-4 to TRBJ2-5; 7 nucleotides line up with TRBD1. The junction had 8 bases not matched to a gene; V was cut back by 4 bases and J by 5 bases. CDR1 is SGHNT and CDR2 is YYREEE in the germline V gene (reference sequence). This CDR3 is 14 amino acids long.

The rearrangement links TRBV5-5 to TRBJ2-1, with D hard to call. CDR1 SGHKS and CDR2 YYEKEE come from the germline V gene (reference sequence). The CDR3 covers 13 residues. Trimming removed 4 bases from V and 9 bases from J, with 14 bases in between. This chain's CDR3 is CASSVWSYAEQFF. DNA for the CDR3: TGTGCCAGCAGCGTCTGGAGTTATGCTGAGCAGTTCTTC. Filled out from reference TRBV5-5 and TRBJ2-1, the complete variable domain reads DAGVTQSPTHLIKTRGQQVTLRCSPISGHKSVSWYQQVLGQGPQFIFQYYEKEERGRGNFPDRFSARQFPNYSSELNVNALLLGDSALYLCASSVWSYAEQFFGPGTRLTVL.

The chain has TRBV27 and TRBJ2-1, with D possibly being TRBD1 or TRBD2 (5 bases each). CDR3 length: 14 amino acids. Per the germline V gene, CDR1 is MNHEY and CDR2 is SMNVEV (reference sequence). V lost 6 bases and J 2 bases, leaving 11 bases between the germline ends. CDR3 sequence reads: CASSQGRAYNEQFF. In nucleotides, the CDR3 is TGTGCCAGCAGCCAGGGACGGGCCTACAATGAGCAGTTCTTC.